The 28 T cell receptor beta chains reported below all come from one sample, sequenced in a study of human T cells and chemical hapten exposure. As to time point: healthy volunteer bleed at 2 weeks. Total RNA was isolated from whole blood that had not been fractionated. One entry per CDR3 protein, called by TCRdb with MiXCR from the RACE reads. The table has around 31,000 distinct CDR3 sequences, 6.5% to 9% seen once. Source material: whole blood. These receptors were obtained from a human donor in good health. Some clones in this sample may be carry-over from other donors' samples.

The V call is TRBV7-9, the J call TRBJ2-5, with D possibly matching TRBD2 (5 bases). The CDR3 is 14 amino acids. In germline, CDR1 is SEHNR, CDR2 FQNEAQ (reference sequence). The germline V and J ends were trimmed by 1 base and 5 bases, with 11 bases remaining between them. In DNA form, the CDR3 reads TGTGCCAGCAGCTTAGTGTTGGGCGGGGAGACCCAGTACTTC. Amino acids: CASSLVLGGETQYF.

This clonotype appeared many times. The chain links TRBV2 to TRBJ2-1, with D maybe TRBD2 (5 bases). The CDR3 loop spans 14 amino acids. Germline loops: CDR1 SNHLY, CDR2 FYNNEI. With 7 bases removed from V and 9 bases from J, the gap between germline ends came to 19 bases. CDR3 amino acids: CASISQRRAGEQFF. CDR3 in DNA: TGTGCCAGCATTAGTCAGCGGCGGGCGGGTGAGCAGTTCTTC.

This clonotype was observed at least ten times. This chain links TRBV7-2 with TRBJ1-1, with 8 bases lining up with TRBD1. The CDR3 runs to 14 residues. After removal of 3 bases from V and 6 bases from J, the junction contained 6 bases not matched to a gene. Germline CDR1 is SGHTA and CDR2 is FQGNSA. This CDR3 is CASSFGQGLAEAFF. The CDR3 DNA reads TGTGCCAGCAGCTTCGGACAGGGTCTCGCTGAAGCTTTCTTT.

This clonotype was found many times. This chain links TRBV13 with TRBJ1-1, with TRBD1 as a possible D gene (6 bases). The V end lost 0 bases, the J end lost 4 bases, and 15 bases lay between the germline ends. Germline V gives CDR1 PRHDT, CDR2 FYEKMQ (reference sequence). CDR3 length equals 16 residues. The CDR3 protein is CASSLGNREEATEAFF. In DNA form, the CDR3 reads TGTGCCAGCAGCTTAGGGAACAGGGAGGAGGCCACTGAAGCTTTCTTT.

This clonotype was recorded at least ten times. V gene TRBV7-9 combines with J gene TRBJ2-5; D is ambiguous. Germline values: CDR1 SEHNR, CDR2 FQNEAQ (reference sequence). V was clipped by 3 bases and J by 3 bases, with 11 bases between them. The CDR3 spans 14 residues. The CDR3 reads CASSLRSGKETQYF. Here the CDR3 DNA reads TGTGCCAGCAGCTTGAGGTCCGGAAAAGAGACCCAGTACTTC.

The chain is built from TRBV7-8 and TRBJ1-1; D remains ambiguous. There are 12 residues in the CDR3. V was cut by 7 bases and J by 1 base, with 7 bases left in between. CDR1 SGHVS and CDR2 FQNEAQ come from the germline V gene. CDR3 sequence: CASKLANTEAFF. Written as DNA, the CDR3 is TGTGCCAGCAAGCTTGCGAACACTGAAGCTTTCTTT. Based on the CDR3 plus reference TRBV7-8 and TRBJ1-1, the full variable domain is GAGVSQSPRYKVAKRGQDVALRCDPISGHVSLFWYQQALGQGPEFLTYFQNEAQLDKSGLPSDRFFAERPEGSVSTLKIQRTQQEDSAVYLCASKLANTEAFFGQGTRLTVV.

By share, this clonotype ranks as large (0.1 to 1%). This sequence joins TRBV7-2 and TRBJ1-5, with D possibly TRBD1 on 5 matching bases. Germline V lookup: CDR1 SGHTA, CDR2 FQGNSA. Trimming pared 1 base from V and 4 bases from J, leaving 8 bases between. The CDR3 extends over 14 amino acids. In nucleotides, the CDR3 is TGTGCCAGCAGCTTAGAACGGGGGAATCAGCCCCAGCATTTT. As protein: CASSLERGNQPQHF. Variable domain in full (rest from reference TRBV7-2 and TRBJ1-5): GAGVSQSPSNKVTEKGKDVELRCDPISGHTALYWYRQSLGQGLEFLIYFQGNSAPDKSGLPSDRFSAERTGGSVSTLTIQRTQQEDSAVYLCASSLERGNQPQHFGDGTRLSIL.

This clonotype was seen more than once but under ten times. This chain connects TRBV29-1 to TRBJ2-7, with 8 bases lining up with TRBD2. This CDR3 contains 15 residues. CDR1 and CDR2 (germline): SQVTM, ANQGSEA. V shed 7 bases, J shed 4 bases, and the junction held 15 bases outside the gene matches. In DNA form, the CDR3 reads TGCAGCGCTCACGCCGGGACTAGTAACATATACGAGCAGTACTTC. Protein: CSAHAGTSNIYEQYF.

The V and J genes are TRBV7-2 and TRBJ2-6; D gene unclear. Trimming left V 3 bases short and J 2 bases short, with 8 bases between. The CDR3 runs 15 residues. Germline lookup yields CDR1 SGHTA and CDR2 FQGNSA. This CDR3 is CASSFVAAGANVLTF. The CDR3 DNA reads as TGTGCCAGCAGCTTCGTCGCGGCTGGGGCCAACGTCCTGACTTTC.

The chain joins TRBV13 to TRBJ1-1; D not resolved. This CDR3 is built from 12 residues. Trimming took off 5 bases at V and 8 bases at J, with 12 bases between the two ends. Germline-derived CDR1 and CDR2 are PRHDT and FYEKMQ (reference sequence). The CDR3 is CASSRTGLEAFF. Written as DNA, the CDR3 is TGTGCCAGCAGCCGGACTGGGCTGGAAGCTTTCTTT.

This clonotype was counted between two and nine times. The chain links TRBV28 to TRBJ2-7; 7 bases are shared with TRBD1. The CDR3 length is 13 residues. Trimming cost V 5 bases and J 6 bases; bases outside gene matches: 7. The V gene's germline CDR1 is MDHEN and CDR2 SYDVKM. DNA for the CDR3: TGTGCCAGCAGTGACTCATACAGGGGCGAGCAGTACTTC. Translating gives CASSDSYRGEQYF.

This clonotype was found a few times. The CDR3 DNA is TGTGCCAGCAGAAAGAGGACTCAACTCACCTACGAGCAGTACTTC. Its protein product is CASRKRTQLTYEQYF. The chain is built from TRBV27 and TRBJ2-7; tentative D call: TRBD2 (5 bases). V was shortened by 6 bases and J by 2 bases, with 17 bases between the two germline ends. Per the germline V gene, CDR1 is MNHEY and CDR2 is SMNVEV (reference sequence). CDR3 size: 15 residues.

This clonotype was seen more than once but under ten times. The chain joins TRBV5-1 to TRBJ1-1; 9 bases agree with TRBD1. This CDR3 is built from 13 residues. With V trimmed by 2 bases and J by 4 bases, 0 bases remained unmatched. The germline V gene encodes CDR1 SGHRS and CDR2 YFSETQ. The CDR3 here is CASSLQGATEAFF. In nucleotides, the CDR3 is TGCGCCAGCAGCTTACAGGGGGCCACTGAAGCTTTCTTT.

The chain uses TRBV5-1 and TRBJ1-2, with a possible D match to TRBD1 (6 bases). Germline V gene lookup returns CDR1 SGHRS and CDR2 YFSETQ. The CDR3 totals 14 residues. V dropped 3 bases and J dropped 0 bases, with 9 bases sitting between them. CDR3 amino acids: CASSSWTANYGYTF. The DNA for the CDR3 is TGCGCCAGCAGCTCGTGGACAGCTAACTATGGCTACACCTTC.

This clonotype has a handful of counts. The CDR3 loop is CASSQDNYSAFF. As DNA, the CDR3 is TGTGCCAGCAGCCAAGATAACTACTCGGCTTTCTTT. The chain employs TRBV14 and TRBJ1-1, with unresolved D. CDR1 is SGHDN, CDR2 FVKESK, per germline. V was shortened by 0 bases and J by 11 bases, with 10 bases between the two germline ends. The CDR3 sequence is 12 residues long.

J is TRBJ2-1 and V is TRBV12-3 or TRBV12-4; 15 bases agree with TRBD2. The CDR3 is 19 residues long. The junction had 13 bases not matched to a gene; V was cut back by 2 bases and J by 8 bases. In nucleotides, the CDR3 is TGTGCCAGCAGTTTAAGGACTAGCGGGGGGGGCAGGTTGGCGCATGAGCAGTTCTTC. Encoded protein: CASSLRTSGGGRLAHEQFF.

This clonotype was detected many times. The rearrangement uses TRBV27 and TRBJ2-7; D is unclear. Germline loops: CDR1 MNHEY, CDR2 SMNVEV (reference sequence). Trimming removed 0 bases from V and 3 bases from J, with 6 bases in between. The CDR3 has 13 residues. The CDR3 nucleotides read TGTGCCAGCAGTTTATCTCCCCTCTACGAGCAGTACTTC. This gives the protein CASSLSPLYEQYF.

This clonotype was observed a few times. This chain joins TRBV30 and TRBJ1-1; no clear D gene. Trimming stripped 1 base from V and 5 bases from J, with 8 bases between. CDR1 GTSNPN and CDR2 SVGIG come from the germline V gene (reference sequence). The CDR3 is made up of 12 amino acids. The CDR3 protein is CAWSGGKTEAFF. The CDR3, as DNA: TGTGCCTGGAGTGGAGGGAAGACTGAAGCTTTCTTT.

This clonotype was found many times. The V and J genes are TRBV5-6 and TRBJ2-5, with TRBD1 identical over 7 bases. The CDR3 is made up of 14 amino acids. V was clipped by 3 bases and J by 4 bases; unmatched bases: 6. The germline V gene encodes CDR1 SGHDT and CDR2 YYEEEE. This chain's CDR3 is CASSWVGGSETQYF. In DNA form, the CDR3 reads TGTGCCAGCAGCTGGGTAGGGGGCTCAGAGACCCAGTACTTC.

In this sample, this clonotype turned up many times. The V and J genes are TRBV7-2 and TRBJ1-1, with 7 bases identical to TRBD1. Germline V CDR1 and CDR2: SGHTA, FQGNSA. J was trimmed by 3 bases and V by 5 bases; bases with no gene match: 9. This CDR3 has 15 amino acids. In DNA form, the CDR3 reads TGTGCCAGCAGCGGGTCAGGGGGAAGGCACACTGAAGCTTTCTTT. It yields the protein CASSGSGGRHTEAFF.

This clonotype showed up many times. The chain carries TRBV10-3 and TRBJ1-1, with D uncertain. Germline V gene data show CDR1 as ENHRY and CDR2 as SYGVKD. Deletions cut 6 bases from V and 0 bases from J, with 8 bases between. The length of the CDR3 is 13 residues. Written as DNA, the CDR3 is TGTGCCATCAGGGACTTCCTGAACACTGAAGCTTTCTTT. Amino acids: CAIRDFLNTEAFF.

V is TRBV20-1 and J is TRBJ1-6; 9 positions match TRBD1. V shed 5 bases and J 4 bases; nucleotides not matched to a gene: 3. This CDR3 is 14 amino acids long. Germline loops: CDR1 DFQATT, CDR2 SNEGSKA (reference sequence). The CDR3: CSAGTGPYNSPLHF. The CDR3, as DNA: TGCAGTGCTGGGACAGGGCCTTATAATTCACCCCTCCACTTT.

This clonotype has more than one count but fewer than ten. The genes are TRBV6-5 and TRBJ2-1; D is unresolved. This CDR3 is built from 13 residues. Trimming stripped 2 bases from V and 6 bases from J, with 8 bases between. Germline V gene data show CDR1 as MNHEY and CDR2 as SVGAGI. The DNA for the CDR3 is TGTGCCAGCAGTTACGTTCGAGGCAATGAGCAGTTCTTC. Amino acid sequence: CASSYVRGNEQFF.

This clonotype was detected many times. J is TRBJ2-5 and V is TRBV6-2 or TRBV6-3; perhaps D is TRBD1 or TRBD2 (6 bases each). This CDR3 spans 16 amino acids. V shed 0 bases and J shed 2 bases, with 13 bases lying between them. CDR1 is MNHEY and CDR2 is SVGEGT in the germline V gene. CDR3 sequence (DNA): TGTGCCAGCAGTTACTCCGGGGGCAGAAAACAAGAGACCCAGTACTTC. Translated: CASSYSGGRKQETQYF.

In this sample, this clonotype turned up many times. The chain has TRBV2 and TRBJ1-2, with D uncertain. Germline V CDR1 and CDR2: SNHLY, FYNNEI. This CDR3 comprises 13 residues. The V and J ends lost 1 base and 0 bases respectively, with 3 bases between them. The CDR3: CASSEVANYGYTF. The CDR3 coding sequence is TGTGCCAGCAGTGAAGTCGCTAACTATGGCTACACCTTC.

In its sample, this clonotype was seen a few times. The chain uses TRBV28 and TRBJ2-1, with D uncertain. Germline V gives CDR1 MDHEN, CDR2 SYDVKM. The CDR3 totals 13 residues. Trimming took off 1 base at V and 8 bases at J, with 9 bases between the two ends. CDR3 nucleotides: TGTGCCAGCAGTTTATCCGTCGGCTATGAGCAGTTCTTC. It translates to CASSLSVGYEQFF.

This clonotype was counted ten times or more. The gene calls are TRBV20-1 and TRBJ2-1; D remains ambiguous. This CDR3 spans 12 amino acids. Deletions cut 2 bases from V and 6 bases from J, with 8 bases between. The germline gives CDR1 DFQATT, CDR2 SNEGSKA (reference sequence). The CDR3 nucleotides read TGCAGTGCTAGATCCGACTCCAATGAGCAGTTCTTC. Translated: CSARSDSNEQFF.

This clonotype was recorded a few times. CDR3 DNA: TGTGCCAGCAGACCTCACACAGGGGCCGATCAGCCCCAGCATTTT. It yields the protein CASRPHTGADQPQHF. This rearrangement joins TRBV6-6 to TRBJ1-5; 7 nucleotides line up with TRBD1. Germline-derived CDR1 and CDR2 are MNHNY and SVGAGI (reference sequence). The CDR3 totals 15 residues. V was pared by 6 bases and J by 5 bases, with 10 bases of the junction left unmatched.